This T cell receptor (beta chain) was obtained from a study of blood T cell repertoires in COVID-19. This CDR3 is built from 15 residues. Germline values: CDR1 MNHEY, CDR2 SVGAGI. Trimming removed 4 bases from V and 9 bases from J; junction bases left unmatched: 11. Profiling relied on immunoSEQ multiplex PCR, and the TCRdb table lists in-frame clones only, not all of them. The sample lists over 75,000 clones; roughly 86% were seen once. This chain connects TRBV6-5 to TRBJ2-2; TRBD2 matches 7 bases. The sequenced sample was peripheral blood. The receptor was isolated from a human donor in a cohort sampled during active COVID-19. The CDR3 nucleotides are TGTGCCAGCAGTTTAACCCGTGGCGGGAGCCGGGAGCTGTTTTTT. Its translation is CASSLTRGGSRELFF.